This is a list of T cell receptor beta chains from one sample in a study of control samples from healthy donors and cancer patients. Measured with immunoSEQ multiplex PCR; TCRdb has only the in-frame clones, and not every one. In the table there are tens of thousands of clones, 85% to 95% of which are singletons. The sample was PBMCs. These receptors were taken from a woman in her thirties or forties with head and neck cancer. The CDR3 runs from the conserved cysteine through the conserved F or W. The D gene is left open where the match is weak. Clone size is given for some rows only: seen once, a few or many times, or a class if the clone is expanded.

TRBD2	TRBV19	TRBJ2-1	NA	CASSTTGTSGSDEQFF
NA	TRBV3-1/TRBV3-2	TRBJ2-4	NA	CASSQTTHRRAKNIQYF
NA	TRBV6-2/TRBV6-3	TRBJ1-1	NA	CASSLETGLNTEAFF
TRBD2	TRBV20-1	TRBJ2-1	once	CSTGTSLEQFF
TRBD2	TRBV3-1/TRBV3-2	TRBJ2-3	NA	CASSRGLAGDLAGTDTQYF
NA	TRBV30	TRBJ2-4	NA	CAWSVLRSAAGKNIQYF
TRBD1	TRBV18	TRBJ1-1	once	CASSPGTGKVGTEAFF
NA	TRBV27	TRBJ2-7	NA	CASNLWSGVGYF
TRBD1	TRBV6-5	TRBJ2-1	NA	CASSRDRSAPNEQFF
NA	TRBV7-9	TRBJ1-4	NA	CASSYTDEKLFF
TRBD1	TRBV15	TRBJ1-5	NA	CATSRARGRRTGGQPQHF
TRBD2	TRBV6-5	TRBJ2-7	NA	CASSPLTSGIYEQYF
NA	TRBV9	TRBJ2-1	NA	CASSPGDFGEQFF
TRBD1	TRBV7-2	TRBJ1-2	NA	CASSSDRGYGYTF
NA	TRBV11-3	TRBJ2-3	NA	CASSSDPGRKTQYF
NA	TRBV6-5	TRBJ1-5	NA	CAGTKRTGNQPQHF
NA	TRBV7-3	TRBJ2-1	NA	CASSPASLDPYNEQFF
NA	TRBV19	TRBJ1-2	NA	CASSIPWQGGYTF
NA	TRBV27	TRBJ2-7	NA	CASSLLGSNSYEQYF
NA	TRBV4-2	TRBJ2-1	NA	CASSREPGLDNEQFF
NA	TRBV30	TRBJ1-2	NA	CAWINSGGARDNYGYTF
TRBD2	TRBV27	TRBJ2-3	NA	CASSFSGLAGVRNQDTQYF
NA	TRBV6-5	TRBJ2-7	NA	CASSYLLGGYEQYF
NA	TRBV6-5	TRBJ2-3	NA	CATRQGLSTDTQYF
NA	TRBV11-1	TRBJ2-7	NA	CASSLAGDAYEQYF
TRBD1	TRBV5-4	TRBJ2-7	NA	CASSLGQGSSYEQYF
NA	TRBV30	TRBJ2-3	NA	CAWIEEITDTQYF
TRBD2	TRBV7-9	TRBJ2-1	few	CASSLLLAGGEQFF
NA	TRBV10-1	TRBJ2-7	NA	CASSEGGKRTAPYF